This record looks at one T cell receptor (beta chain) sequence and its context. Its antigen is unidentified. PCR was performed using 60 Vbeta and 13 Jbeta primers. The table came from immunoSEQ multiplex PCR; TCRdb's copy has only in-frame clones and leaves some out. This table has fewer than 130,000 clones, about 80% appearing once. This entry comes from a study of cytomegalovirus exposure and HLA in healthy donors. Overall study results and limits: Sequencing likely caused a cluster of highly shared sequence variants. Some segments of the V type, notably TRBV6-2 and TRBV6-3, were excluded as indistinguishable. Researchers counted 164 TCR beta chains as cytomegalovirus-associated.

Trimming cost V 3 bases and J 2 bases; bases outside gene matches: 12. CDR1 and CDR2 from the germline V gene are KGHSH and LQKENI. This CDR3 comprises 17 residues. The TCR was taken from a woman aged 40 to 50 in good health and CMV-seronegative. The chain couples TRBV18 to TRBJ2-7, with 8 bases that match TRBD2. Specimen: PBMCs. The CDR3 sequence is CASSPGLGTGGAYEQYF. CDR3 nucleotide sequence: TGTGCCAGCTCACCGGGTTTAGGAACGGGAGGGGCCTACGAGCAGTACTTC.